By share, the clone carrying this T cell receptor (beta chain) counts as medium-sized. TCRdb redid the calling of the reads with MiXCR, one entry per CDR3 protein. The sample includes around 4,000 distinct CDR3 sequences, over 7.5% of them seen just once. Germline loops: CDR1 SQVTM, CDR2 ANQGSEA. The length of the CDR3 is 12 residues. Trimming pared 1 base from V and 4 bases from J, leaving 5 bases between. The TCR sequence derives from a human donor with rheumatoid arthritis. The sequenced material came from CD4+ T cells from peripheral blood. This chain connects TRBV29-1 to TRBJ2-1; D is uncertain. CDR3 protein: CSVEVWYNEQFF. Here the CDR3 DNA reads TGCAGCGTTGAAGTATGGTACAATGAGCAGTTCTTC.